This T cell receptor beta chain stems from a study of T cell responses to AZD1222 COVID-19 vaccine. Study-level points and caveats: Seropositive AZD1222 recipients at baseline numbered only five or six.

Germline CDR1 and CDR2: MNHNS and SASEGT. The CDR3 totals 11 residues. The V gene lost 3 bases and the J gene lost 3 bases, with 3 bases spanning the gap. This clone was recorded a few times. Its antigen is undetermined. The assay was immunoSEQ multiplex PCR, and TCRdb's table has in-frame clones only and misses some. The sample includes about 120,000 clones, roughly 87% of them seen just once. The J gene is TRBJ2-7, the V gene TRBV6-1; D is unresolved. This sample comprised peripheral blood, obtained on day 0 of AZD1222 vaccination. This clonotype was obtained from an adult in good health. The CDR3 DNA sequence: TGTGCCAGCAGTGACCGCTACGAGCAGTACTTC. This codes for CASSDRYEQYF.